This passage covers 14 T cell receptor beta chains from one sample sequenced in a study of cytomegalovirus exposure and HLA in healthy donors. Vbeta (60) and Jbeta (13) primers were used in the PCR. Generated by immunoSEQ multiplex PCR, the TCRdb table keeps only in-frame clones and is missing some. The repertoire holds 150,000 to 200,000 clones, with about 80% as singletons. The specimen was PBMCs. These receptors were collected from a man in his thirties or forties in good health and CMV-seropositive.

The V and J genes are TRBV5-6 and TRBJ1-3, with 8 bases aligning to TRBD1. The CDR3 is 14 amino acids. V trimming: 4 bases; J trimming: 4 bases; junction bases outside the gene matches: 4. The germline V gene has CDR1 SGHDT and CDR2 YYEEEE. The CDR3 region is CASSMTGEGNTIYF. In nucleotides, the CDR3 is TGTGCCAGCAGCATGACAGGGGAGGGAAACACCATATATTTT.

The chain carries TRBV5-1 and TRBJ2-5; the D gene is possibly TRBD2 (5 bases). V gave up 0 bases and J gave up 2 bases, with 8 bases separating them. Germline values: CDR1 SGHRS, CDR2 YFSETQ. The CDR3 totals 14 residues. For the CDR3, the DNA is TGCGCCAGCAGCTTGGCCGGACTGCAAGAGACCCAGTACTTC. This translates into CASSLAGLQETQYF. The whole variable domain, filled in from reference TRBV5-1 and TRBJ2-5, reads KAGVTQTPRYLIKTRGQQVTLSCSPISGHRSVSWYQQTPGQGLQFLFEYFSETQRNKGNFPGRFSGRQFSNSRSEMNVSTLELGDSALYLCASSLAGLQETQYFGPGTRLLVL.

V and J are TRBV5-6 and TRBJ2-5, with 9 nucleotides matching TRBD2. Trimming at V came to 0 bases and at J to 4 bases, leaving 7 bases not matched to a gene. CDR1 and CDR2 (germline): SGHDT, YYEEEE. The CDR3 sequence is 16 residues long. The CDR3 DNA follows: TGTGCCAGCAGCTTGGTGGCTAGCGGGGCGGTAGAGACCCAGTACTTC. This translates into CASSLVASGAVETQYF.

The V and J genes are TRBV4-3 and TRBJ1-4; 10 bases align to TRBD1. The CDR3 is made up of 15 amino acids. CDR1 and CDR2 from the germline V gene are LGHNA and YSLEER. The trim removed 0 bases at V and 10 bases at J, leaving 5 bases unmatched. The CDR3 sequence is CASSQDNDRGRKLFF. DNA of the CDR3: TGCGCCAGCAGCCAAGATAACGACAGGGGGCGAAAACTGTTTTTT.

The chain has TRBV7-2 and TRBJ2-5, with TRBD2 matching over 13 bases. This CDR3 has 18 amino acids. V lost 5 bases, J lost 5 bases, and 14 bases stayed unmatched. Looked up from germline, CDR1 is SGHTA and CDR2 is FQGNSA. DNA for the CDR3: TGTGCCAGCAGCACCGACGAACTAGCGGGGGGGGCTATGGAGACCCAGTACTTC. Its translation: CASSTDELAGGAMETQYF.

Comments on this clone: Different DNA sequences within this sample yield the same CDR3. The V call is TRBV7-8, the J call TRBJ2-1, with D tentatively TRBD2 (5 bases). This CDR3 contains 14 residues. CDR1 and CDR2 from the germline V gene are SGHVS and FQNEAQ. V shed 5 bases and J shed 0 bases, with 8 bases lying between them. DNA of the CDR3: TGTGCCAGCAGCATTACTAGCTCCTACAATGAGCAGTTCTTC. Translating gives CASSITSSYNEQFF.

This sequence joins TRBV28 and TRBJ2-5; D remains unclear. CDR3 length equals 13 residues. Germline V CDR1 and CDR2: MDHEN, SYDVKM. Trimming cost V 2 bases and J 5 bases, with 9 bases left between them. The CDR3 DNA reads as TGTGCCAGCAGTTTAGGAGTAGTGGAGACCCAGTACTTC. Its protein product is CASSLGVVETQYF.

The V and J genes are TRBV6-6 and TRBJ2-4; D ambiguous. This CDR3 contains 14 residues. From germline, CDR1 is MNHNY and CDR2 SVGAGI (reference sequence). V was pared by 3 bases and J by 0 bases, with 6 bases between. This CDR3 is CASSYILAKNIQYF. DNA for the CDR3: TGTGCCAGCAGTTATATCTTAGCCAAAAACATTCAGTACTTC.

The chain recombines TRBV28 with TRBJ1-1; no clear D. The CDR3 runs 15 residues. The germline V gene encodes CDR1 MDHEN and CDR2 SYDVKM. V lost 3 bases and J 5 bases, leaving 16 bases between the germline ends. The CDR3: CASSLRNAPWTEAFF. DNA for the CDR3: TGTGCCAGCAGTTTGCGGAACGCCCCGTGGACTGAAGCTTTCTTT.

The chain has TRBV28 and TRBJ1-5; tentatively, D is TRBD1 (6 bases). The CDR3 extends over 14 amino acids. Trimming shortened V by 5 bases and J by 7 bases, and 15 bases separated the two germline ends. Germline V gene data show CDR1 as MDHEN and CDR2 as SYDVKM. CDR3 in DNA: TGTGCCAGCAGTGCACCCGGGACAAACCAGCCCCAGCATTTT. Translated, it gives CASSAPGTNQPQHF.

The V gene is TRBV9, the J gene TRBJ1-5, with TRBD1 matching over 11 bases. This CDR3 spans 14 amino acids. Germline V gene data show CDR1 as SGDLS and CDR2 as YYNGEE. Unmatched junction bases numbered 1, after V lost 4 bases and J lost 4 bases. CDR3 nucleotide sequence: TGTGCCAGCAGCCGGGACAGGGGGAATCAGCCCCAGCATTTT. It encodes CASSRDRGNQPQHF. Drawing the rest from reference TRBV9 and TRBJ1-5, the complete variable domain is DSGVTQTPKHLITATGQRVTLRCSPRSGDLSVYWYQQSLDQGLQFLIQYYNGEERAKGNILERFSAQQFPDLHSELNLSSLELGDSALYFCASSRDRGNQPQHFGDGTRLSIL.

This chain links TRBV6-6 with TRBJ2-1; 7 nucleotides agree with TRBD1. CDR1 is MNHNY, CDR2 SVGAGI, per germline (reference sequence). This CDR3 has 16 residues. The V and J ends lost 4 bases and 8 bases, in that order; junction bases with no gene match: 14. The CDR3 DNA is TGTGCCAGCAGTTCCGCCCCAGGACAGGTGATCTATGAGCAGTTCTTC. Its protein product is CASSSAPGQVIYEQFF.

The chain combines TRBV11-3 with TRBJ2-2; D may be TRBD1 (6 bases). CDR3 length: 13 amino acids. Germline V lookup: CDR1 SGHNT, CDR2 YENEEA. V was cut by 5 bases and J by 10 bases, with 14 bases left in between. The CDR3 sequence: CASSPRQDEELFF. CDR3 coding DNA: TGTGCCAGCAGCCCACGACAGGATGAGGAGCTGTTTTTT.

V is TRBV14 and J is TRBJ2-3, with TRBD1 as a possible D gene (6 bases). This CDR3 has 16 residues. Per germline, CDR1 SGHDN and CDR2 FVKESK. V was trimmed by 0 bases and J by 1 base, leaving 11 bases between them. In nucleotides, the CDR3 is TGTGCCAGCAGCCAAGAACTTCCAGGGGGCACAGATACGCAGTATTTT. Translated: CASSQELPGGTDTQYF.